A single sample is the source of the 20 T cell receptor beta chains below, sequenced in a study of T cells in Graves' hyperthyroidism and ophthalmopathy. The CDR3 regions of TCR beta were amplified from RNA transcripts. HTBI primers were employed in a first-round RT-PCR of the TCR CDR3. MiXCR, run by TCRdb on the multiplex PCR reads, gives a single entry per CDR3 protein. The sample carries hundreds of thousands of distinct CDR3 sequences, 14% recorded once. Input material: blood. The receptors originated from a woman aged 18-30 years with Graves' hyperthyroidism.

This rearrangement joins TRBV5-8 to TRBJ2-5; 7 nucleotides match TRBD1. Germline values: CDR1 SGHTS, CDR2 YDEGEE. The CDR3 has 16 residues. V was clipped by 0 bases and J by 5 bases; unmatched bases: 10. DNA for the CDR3: TGTGCCAGCAGCTTGGGACGACAGGGTGAGACGGAGACCCAGTACTTC. This sequence encodes CASSLGRQGETETQYF.

This clonotype was counted many times. V and J are TRBV20-1 and TRBJ2-5; 9 bases match TRBD2. CDR1 is DFQATT and CDR2 is SNEGSKA in the germline V gene (reference sequence). This CDR3 contains 15 residues. With 6 bases clipped from V and 5 bases from J, the junction kept 13 bases outside the gene matches. The CDR3 region is CSARGGSSAGETQYF. The CDR3 nucleotides are TGCAGTGCGCGGGGGGGGTCCTCCGCAGGGGAGACCCAGTACTTC.

This clonotype was detected many times. CDR3 in DNA: TGCGCCAGCAGCCAAGATACCAGCGGAGGGAACACCGGGGAGCTGTTTTTT. Its translation is CASSQDTSGGNTGELFF. This chain connects TRBV4-3 to TRBJ2-2, with a possible D match to TRBD2 (5 bases). The CDR3 loop spans 17 amino acids. Germline CDR1 LGHNA, CDR2 YSLEER. The V and J ends lost 0 bases and 1 base respectively, with 12 bases between them.

J is TRBJ2-4 and V is TRBV19, with a tentative D call TRBD1 (6 bases). The germline V gene has CDR1 LNHDA and CDR2 SQIVND (reference sequence). CDR3 length: 14 amino acids. V lost 5 bases and J lost 8, with 16 bases in between. CDR3 protein: CASSPRGGRDIQYF. The DNA for the CDR3 is TGTGCCAGTAGTCCTAGAGGGGGTCGAGACATTCAGTACTTC.

This clonotype was detected only a few times. The CDR3 DNA reads as TGTGCCAGCAGCCGAAACGCCTGGACACCCAGCTCCTATAATTCACCCCTCCACTTT. Translation: CASSRNAWTPSSYNSPLHF. This sequence joins TRBV3-1 and TRBJ1-6; perhaps TRBD1 as D (5 bases). CDR3 length equals 19 residues. Trimming stripped 4 bases from V and 0 bases from J, with 19 bases between. Germline V lookup: CDR1 LGHDT, CDR2 YNNKEL (reference sequence).

The table lists this clonotype with many counts. This chain connects TRBV3-1 to TRBJ2-7; D is possibly TRBD2 (5 bases). Trimming cost V 4 bases and J 2 bases, with 12 bases left between them. Germline V gives CDR1 LGHDT, CDR2 YNNKEL (reference sequence). There are 14 residues in the CDR3. CDR3: CASSPSMGTYEQYF. In nucleotides, the CDR3 is TGTGCCAGCAGCCCTAGCATGGGAACCTACGAGCAGTACTTC.

Many counts were recorded for this clonotype. The CDR3 coding sequence is TGTGCCAGCAGTCCCACCCCAGGCACAGGGTTTTACGAGCAGTACTTC. The encoded protein is CASSPTPGTGFYEQYF. The chain has TRBV27 and TRBJ2-7; tentative D call: TRBD1 (6 bases). V gave up 5 bases and J gave up 4 bases, with 21 bases separating them. The CDR3 covers 16 residues. Germline loops: CDR1 MNHEY, CDR2 SMNVEV (reference sequence).

This rearrangement joins TRBV7-9 to TRBJ1-2; maybe TRBD1 (5 bases). Germline CDR1 SEHNR, CDR2 FQNEAQ (reference sequence). The CDR3 sequence is 14 residues long. Deletions cut 5 bases from V and 4 bases from J, with 14 bases between. The CDR3 sequence is CASSPGTAIYGYTF. CDR3 bases: TGTGCCAGCAGCCCCGGGACGGCCATCTATGGCTACACCTTC.

This clonotype has ten or more counts. The V gene is TRBV24-1, the J gene TRBJ1-1, with D hard to call. Germline V gene lookup returns CDR1 KGHDR and CDR2 SFDVKD. CDR3 length: 13 amino acids. The V gene lost 3 bases and the J gene lost 1 base, with 5 bases spanning the gap. This CDR3 is CATSDTRNTEAFF. Written as DNA, the CDR3 is TGTGCCACCAGTGATACCAGGAACACTGAAGCTTTCTTT.

This clonotype was seen at least ten times. This chain joins TRBV6-1 and TRBJ2-2; D not certain. Trimming took 5 bases from V and 3 from J, leaving 19 bases between them. Per germline, CDR1 MNHNS and CDR2 SASEGT. CDR3 length equals 17 residues. CDR3 coding DNA: TGTGCCAGCAGTAACCCGTTACTGGTTTTCGACACCGGGGAGCTGTTTTTT. Translating it yields CASSNPLLVFDTGELFF.

V and J are TRBV29-1 and TRBJ2-7; perhaps TRBD2 as D (6 bases). The V end lost 5 bases, the J end lost 9 bases, and 23 bases lay between the germline ends. The germline gives CDR1 SQVTM, CDR2 ANQGSEA. The CDR3 loop spans 14 amino acids. CDR3 residues: CSVTASDNPGVQYF. The DNA for the CDR3 is TGCAGCGTTACCGCGTCGGATAATCCGGGGGTGCAGTACTTC.

The chain combines TRBV19 with TRBJ2-7; D is uncertain. Germline-derived CDR1 and CDR2 are LNHDA and SQIVND (reference sequence). Trimming left V 4 bases short and J 2 bases short, with 12 bases between. The CDR3 consists of 14 residues. In DNA form, the CDR3 reads TGTGCCAGTAGTAACGACGCGGCTACCTACGAGCAGTACTTC. It codes for CASSNDAATYEQYF. The full variable domain, its missing parts supplied by reference TRBV19 and TRBJ2-7, is DGGITQSPKYLFRKEGQNVTLSCEQNLNHDAMYWYRQDPGQGLRLIYYSQIVNDFQKGDIAEGYSVSREKKESFPLTVTSAQKNPTAFYLCASSNDAATYEQYFGPGTRLTVT.

On this clonotype: Since no conserved phenylalanine or tryptophan closes the CDR3, a read error is the likely cause. This rearrangement joins TRBV7-9 to TRBJ1-1; D remains ambiguous. This CDR3 has 12 amino acids. CDR1 is SEHNR and CDR2 is FQNEAQ in the germline V gene (reference sequence). Deletions cut 11 bases from V and 5 bases from J, with 15 bases between. The CDR3 spells CAAGSSRTEAFC. The CDR3, as DNA: TGTGCCGCCGGTTCATCAAGGACTGAAGCTTTCTGT.

This clonotype was observed at least ten times. This chain uses TRBV3-1 with TRBJ2-1; the D gene is possibly TRBD2 (6 bases). Trimming left V 4 bases short and J 6 bases short, with 16 bases between. The CDR3 spans 15 residues. The V gene's germline CDR1 is LGHDT and CDR2 YNNKEL (reference sequence). The CDR3, as DNA: TGTGCCAGCAGCCGCTTGACTAGAGTCGGCAATGAGCAGTTCTTC. Encoded protein: CASSRLTRVGNEQFF.

This clonotype was found many times. The J gene is TRBJ2-7, the V gene TRBV6-1; 7 bases are shared with TRBD1. The germline V gene has CDR1 MNHNS and CDR2 SASEGT. This CDR3 is built from 12 residues. The ends lost 6 bases at V and 2 bases at J; junction bases unmatched: 1. DNA for the CDR3: TGTGCCAGCAGGAGGGGGCCCTACGAGCAGTACTTC. Encoded protein: CASRRGPYEQYF.

V usage is TRBV19 and J usage is TRBJ1-4; D is unresolved. CDR3 length equals 15 residues. With 5 bases removed from V and 3 bases from J, the gap between germline ends came to 13 bases. From germline, CDR1 is LNHDA and CDR2 SQIVND (reference sequence). This CDR3 is CASSFRQTANEKLFF. In DNA form, the CDR3 reads TGTGCCAGTAGTTTCCGCCAGACGGCTAATGAAAAACTGTTTTTT.

The rearrangement uses TRBV20-1 and TRBJ1-6, with 9 bases fitting TRBD1. Trimming cost V 0 bases and J 7 bases; bases outside gene matches: 4. The CDR3 is made up of 15 amino acids. Germline V CDR1 and CDR2: DFQATT, SNEGSKA (reference sequence). The CDR3 bases are TGCAGTGCTAGAGATGGTGACAGGGGGAATTCACCCCTCCACTTT. This sequence encodes CSARDGDRGNSPLHF.

This clonotype was counted at least ten times. V is TRBV2 and J is TRBJ2-3; 10 bases align to TRBD2. V lost 6 bases and J lost 3; bases outside the gene matches: 6. This CDR3 spans 15 amino acids. The germline CDR1 and CDR2 sequences are SNHLY and FYNNEI. The CDR3 DNA reads TGTGCCAGCAGACTCAGACTAGCGGGTACAGATACGCAGTATTTT. It is translated as CASRLRLAGTDTQYF. Full variable domain (remainder filled in from reference TRBV2 and TRBJ2-3): EPEVTQTPSHQVTQMGQEVILRCVPISNHLYFYWYRQILGQKVEFLVSFYNNEISEKSEIFDDQFSVERPDGSNFTLKIRSTKLEDSAMYFCASRLRLAGTDTQYFGPGTRLTVL.

This clonotype was seen ten or more times. The rearrangement links TRBV4-1 to TRBJ1-5, with D possibly TRBD1 on 6 matching bases. V was pared by 4 bases and J by 2 bases, with 18 bases between. There are 17 residues in the CDR3. From germline, CDR1 is MGHRA and CDR2 YSYEKL. CDR3 region: CASSPRRGAGGNQPQHF. In nucleotides, the CDR3 is TGCGCCAGCAGCCCTCGGCGCGGGGCAGGGGGCAATCAGCCCCAGCATTTT.

Here the CDR3 DNA reads TGCAGTGCCCAGCCAGGGACAGGGGTCAAGACCCAGTACTTC. Amino acids: CSAQPGTGVKTQYF. This sequence joins TRBV20-1 and TRBJ2-5; 10 bases line up with TRBD1. This CDR3 has 14 amino acids. Germline assignment: CDR1 DFQATT and CDR2 SNEGSKA (reference sequence). V gave up 6 bases and J gave up 6 bases; unmatched junction bases: 10.